Below, 26 T cell receptor beta chains from the same sample are listed, as sequenced in a study of blood T cell repertoires in COVID-19. TCRdb keeps only in-frame clones here, not all; method: immunoSEQ multiplex PCR. The data show about 210,000 clones, approximately 78% seen once. Sequenced input: peripheral blood. The receptors come from a woman between 40 and 50 years old with acute or convalescent COVID-19.

The gene calls are TRBV12-5 and TRBJ1-5; TRBD1 is a possible D gene (5 bases). CDR1 is LGHNT, CDR2 FRNRAP, per germline. The CDR3 loop spans 14 amino acids. V was shortened by 6 bases and J by 7 bases, with 16 bases between the two germline ends. The CDR3 region has the DNA TGTGCTAGTGGCCCCGGGGGTGCGGAGCAGCCCCAGCATTTT. Residues: CASGPGGAEQPQHF.

The chain recombines TRBV7-9 with TRBJ2-7; tentative D call: TRBD2 (6 bases). Trimming took off 1 base at V and 0 bases at J, with 13 bases between the two ends. The CDR3 has 16 amino acids. Germline CDR1 SEHNR, CDR2 FQNEAQ (reference sequence). The CDR3 loop is CASSLVGGMSSYEQYF. CDR3 DNA sequence: TGTGCCAGCAGCTTAGTCGGCGGGATGAGCTCCTACGAGCAGTACTTC.

This chain joins TRBV30 and TRBJ2-3; 7 bases map to TRBD2. V lost 1 base to trimming and J lost 0 bases; unmatched junction nucleotides: 4. The CDR3 sequence is 15 residues long. The germline V gene encodes CDR1 GTSNPN and CDR2 SVGIG (reference sequence). CDR3 sequence: CAWSEGSGSTDTQYF. The CDR3 DNA reads as TGTGCCTGGAGTGAGGGTAGCGGGAGCACAGATACGCAGTATTTT.

This chain uses TRBV30 with TRBJ1-2, with TRBD1 identical over 9 bases. There are 15 residues in the CDR3. V gave up 8 bases and J gave up 7 bases; unmatched junction bases: 17. Looked up from germline, CDR1 is GTSNPN and CDR2 is SVGIG (reference sequence). CDR3 protein: CARESTGTGLGGYTF. The DNA of the CDR3 is TGTGCCCGCGAGTCGACCGGGACAGGGCTTGGTGGCTACACCTTC.

V and J are TRBV11-1 and TRBJ1-2; D not certain. The CDR3 has 15 residues. Looked up from germline, CDR1 is SGHAT and CDR2 is FQDESV (reference sequence). V was cut by 4 bases and J by 1 base, with 13 bases left in between. This CDR3 reads CASSSSGVLNYGYTF. The CDR3 region has the DNA TGTGCCAGCAGCTCCTCGGGAGTTCTTAACTATGGCTACACCTTC.

The gene calls are TRBV6-2 or TRBV6-3 and TRBJ1-1; 7 positions agree with TRBD1. V shed 5 bases, J shed 1 base, and the junction held 4 bases outside the gene matches. The CDR3 contains 14 residues. Germline lookup yields CDR1 MNHEY and CDR2 SVGEGT. CDR3 in DNA: TGTGCCAGCAGTGCCGGGGACAGGAACACTGAAGCTTTCTTT. It is translated as CASSAGDRNTEAFF.

V gene TRBV30 combines with J gene TRBJ1-5; tentatively, D is TRBD1 (5 bases). CDR1 is GTSNPN, CDR2 SVGIG, per germline (reference sequence). This CDR3 spans 21 amino acids. With 1 base removed from V and 0 bases from J, the gap between germline ends came to 28 bases. CDR3 sequence: CAWSAGGTGRYFRHSNQPQHF. Written as DNA, the CDR3 is TGTGCCTGGAGTGCCGGCGGGACGGGACGCTATTTTCGACATAGCAATCAGCCCCAGCATTTT.

The rearrangement links TRBV6-5 to TRBJ2-2; D may be TRBD2 (5 bases). This CDR3 has 14 residues. V lost 6 bases and J 2 bases, leaving 10 bases between the germline ends. Germline V CDR1 and CDR2: MNHEY, SVGAGI. The CDR3 DNA sequence: TGTGCCAGCAGACGCACGGGAAACACCGGGGAGCTGTTTTTT. This gives the protein CASRRTGNTGELFF.

The CDR3 loop reads CASSPYRSYEQYF. CDR3 coding DNA: TGTGCCAGCAGTCCCTACAGGTCCTACGAGCAGTACTTC. The chain combines TRBV27 with TRBJ2-7, with D maybe TRBD1 (5 bases). The length of the CDR3 is 13 residues. Germline CDR1 reads MNHEY; CDR2 reads SMNVEV (reference sequence). Trimming took 5 bases from V and 1 from J, leaving 9 bases between them.

This rearrangement joins TRBV7-9 to TRBJ2-1; weak D call: TRBD2 (6 bases). CDR1 is SEHNR and CDR2 is FQNEAQ in the germline V gene (reference sequence). The CDR3 totals 15 residues. V lost 0 bases, J lost 3 bases, and 9 bases lay in between. CDR3 amino acids: CASSLALGGYNEQFF. CDR3 in DNA: TGTGCCAGCAGCTTAGCGCTGGGGGGCTACAATGAGCAGTTCTTC.

This sequence joins TRBV7-8 and TRBJ1-1; D not certain. Looked up from germline, CDR1 is SGHVS and CDR2 is FQNEAQ. With 5 bases removed from V and 0 bases from J, the gap between germline ends came to 16 bases. CDR3 length equals 16 residues. The CDR3 is CASSTPPSGLNTEAFF. DNA for the CDR3: TGTGCCAGCAGCACCCCCCCCTCGGGATTGAACACTGAAGCTTTCTTT. The complete variable domain, with remaining parts taken from reference TRBV7-8 and TRBJ1-1, reads GAGVSQSPRYKVAKRGQDVALRCDPISGHVSLFWYQQALGQGPEFLTYFQNEAQLDKSGLPSDRFFAERPEGSVSTLKIQRTQQEDSAVYLCASSTPPSGLNTEAFFGQGTRLTVV.

The V gene is TRBV27, the J gene TRBJ1-6, with 12 bases fitting TRBD1. This CDR3 comprises 17 residues. Looked up from germline, CDR1 is MNHEY and CDR2 is SMNVEV (reference sequence). V lost 6 bases, J lost 8 bases, and 11 bases stayed unmatched. CDR3 sequence: CASSAGQGAHRDSPLHF. CDR3 bases: TGTGCCAGCAGCGCGGGACAGGGGGCGCACAGGGATTCACCCCTCCACTTT.

In this sample, this clone turned up a few times. DNA of the CDR3: TGCGCCAGCAGCTTGGGGGGGAGGATGAACACTGAAGCTTTCTTT. Protein: CASSLGGRMNTEAFF. This chain uses TRBV5-1 with TRBJ1-1; the D gene is possibly TRBD1 (5 bases). The V and J ends lost 0 bases and 0 bases respectively, with 9 bases between them. The CDR3 totals 15 residues. Germline loops: CDR1 SGHRS, CDR2 YFSETQ.

This clone was recorded a few times. This sequence joins TRBV25-1 and TRBJ2-3; 9 nucleotides line up with TRBD1. CDR3 length equals 18 residues. V shed 1 base, J shed 4 bases, and the junction held 12 bases outside the gene matches. The germline V gene has CDR1 MGHDK and CDR2 SYGVNS. For the CDR3, the DNA is TGTGCCAGCAGTGAATGGGGACAGGGTTTAAGAGCGCCAGATACGCAGTATTTT. It yields the protein CASSEWGQGLRAPDTQYF.

The chain employs TRBV6-5 and TRBJ1-5; TRBD1 is a possible D gene (6 bases). The germline CDR1 and CDR2 sequences are MNHEY and SVGAGI. The CDR3 totals 14 residues. V was pared by 5 bases and J by 3 bases, with 11 bases between. Written as DNA, the CDR3 is TGTGCCAGCAGTATAGGGGGAGTCAATCAGCCCCAGCATTTT. This gives the protein CASSIGGVNQPQHF.

The chain is built from TRBV5-1 and TRBJ1-6; 9 bases are a match to TRBD1. The germline V gene encodes CDR1 SGHRS and CDR2 YFSETQ. V shed 0 bases and J 7 bases; nucleotides not matched to a gene: 2. This CDR3 is built from 15 residues. Here the CDR3 reads CASSLDGTGNSPLHF. The CDR3 DNA follows: TGCGCCAGCAGCTTGGATGGGACAGGGAATTCACCCCTCCACTTT.

The chain is built from TRBV24-1 and TRBJ1-6; D is possibly TRBD1 (5 bases). Deletions cut 4 bases from V and 6 bases from J, with 6 bases between. The CDR3 is 13 residues long. Germline assignment: CDR1 KGHDR and CDR2 SFDVKD. The CDR3 here is CATSEQANSPLHF. CDR3 DNA: TGTGCCACCAGTGAACAGGCTAATTCACCCCTCCACTTT.

The J gene is TRBJ1-5, the V gene TRBV10-1; D unclear. The CDR3 contains 8 residues. Per germline, CDR1 WNHNN and CDR2 SYGVQD (reference sequence). Here the CDR3 reads CPLVPQHF. In nucleotides, the CDR3 is TGCCCCCTCGTGCCCCAGCATTTT.

CDR3 sequence (DNA): TGTGCCAGCAGGGACAGGAGGGGCGAAAAACTGTTTTTT. Amino acid sequence: CASRDRRGEKLFF. This sequence joins TRBV2 and TRBJ1-4, with 7 positions matching TRBD1. V gave up 6 bases and J gave up 8 bases; unmatched junction bases: 6. Per the germline V gene, CDR1 is SNHLY and CDR2 is FYNNEI. The CDR3 covers 13 residues. The entire variable domain, with the rest obtained from reference TRBV2 and TRBJ1-4, is as follows: EPEVTQTPSHQVTQMGQEVILRCVPISNHLYFYWYRQILGQKVEFLVSFYNNEISEKSEIFDDQFSVERPDGSNFTLKIRSTKLEDSAMYFCASRDRRGEKLFFGSGTQLSVL.

This clone was counted once. The rearrangement joins TRBV5-5 to TRBJ2-5; D remains ambiguous. Trimming left V 1 base short and J 5 bases short, with 9 bases between. Germline lookup yields CDR1 SGHKS and CDR2 YYEKEE (reference sequence). CDR3 length: 13 residues. The CDR3 region is CASSLPYMETQYF. In nucleotides, the CDR3 is TGTGCCAGCAGCTTGCCCTATATGGAGACCCAGTACTTC. The full variable domain, its missing parts supplied by reference TRBV5-5 and TRBJ2-5, is DAGVTQSPTHLIKTRGQQVTLRCSPISGHKSVSWYQQVLGQGPQFIFQYYEKEERGRGNFPDRFSARQFPNYSSELNVNALLLGDSALYLCASSLPYMETQYFGPGTRLLVL.

The CDR3 region is CAWRMGQTDTQYF. The CDR3 DNA follows: TGTGCCTGGAGAATGGGGCAAACAGATACGCAGTATTTT. The chain joins TRBV30 to TRBJ2-3; maybe TRBD1 (5 bases). The V gene's germline CDR1 is GTSNPN and CDR2 SVGIG (reference sequence). V was pared by 3 bases and J by 3 bases, with 10 bases between. The CDR3 length is 13 residues.

The gene calls are TRBV30 and TRBJ1-2; 9 positions agree with TRBD1. Germline-derived CDR1 and CDR2 are GTSNPN and SVGIG (reference sequence). With 0 bases clipped from V and 2 bases from J, the junction kept 4 bases outside the gene matches. The CDR3 covers 15 residues. The CDR3 nucleotides are TGTGCCTGGAGTGTACAGGGGGCGACCAACTATGGCTACACCTTC. Amino acid sequence: CAWSVQGATNYGYTF.

The chain uses TRBV3-1 (or the pseudogene TRBV3-2) and TRBJ2-7, with TRBD1 identical over 8 bases. The V gene's germline CDR1 is LGHDT and CDR2 YNNKEL (reference sequence). The trim removed 0 bases at V and 0 bases at J, leaving 13 bases unmatched. The CDR3 length is 19 residues. CDR3 sequence reads: CASSQDRDRKLRSSYEQYF. For the CDR3, the DNA is TGTGCCAGCAGCCAAGATCGGGACAGGAAGTTGCGAAGCTCCTACGAGCAGTACTTC.

V is TRBV30 and J is TRBJ2-3; the D is unclear. The CDR3 is 13 amino acids. V lost 0 bases and J lost 1, with 5 bases in between. Per germline, CDR1 GTSNPN and CDR2 SVGIG (reference sequence). The CDR3 nucleotides read TGTGCCTGGAGTGTAGAGGGCACAGATACGCAGTATTTT. Protein sequence: CAWSVEGTDTQYF.

This chain uses TRBV4-1 with TRBJ2-5; TRBD2 matches 9 bases. Germline values: CDR1 MGHRA, CDR2 YSYEKL. V lost 1 base and J lost 2; bases outside the gene matches: 5. The CDR3 is 16 residues long. CDR3 residues: CASSQAVTSGQETQYF. The CDR3 nucleotides are TGCGCCAGCAGCCAAGCCGTGACTAGCGGTCAAGAGACCCAGTACTTC.

This chain connects TRBV10-3 to TRBJ2-7, with TRBD1 matching over 8 bases. This CDR3 is built from 12 residues. J lost 2 bases, V lost 10 bases, and 4 bases had no gene match. The germline CDR1 and CDR2 sequences are ENHRY and SYGVKD. CDR3 DNA: TGTGCCACTTCACAGGGGGCCTACGAGCAGTACTTC. It yields the protein CATSQGAYEQYF.